This TCR beta chain was obtained from a study of blood T cell repertoires in COVID-19. On the study more broadly: There were acute and convalescent COVID-19 samples, and they came from the United States, Italy and Spain. From T cells, B-cell-depleted T cells, or PBMCs came the material, which was cDNA or gDNA.

CDR1 MDHEN and CDR2 SYDVKM come from the germline V gene. Germline trimming cut 6 bases from V and 7 bases from J; bases unmatched to any gene: 16. The CDR3 has 18 amino acids. There are a few counts of this clone. In the authors' workflow: Using reference gene primer amplification, nucleated cell counts were estimated. Using immunoSEQ multiplex PCR, the repertoire was profiled, and TCRdb retains in-frame clones only, with some absent. Clone size and the V and J calls come from that table; the DNA yielded D and trimming. The sample has 200,000 or so clones; roughly 82% are singletons. This chain links TRBV28 with TRBJ2-2; 11 positions agree with TRBD2. This TCR derives from a man between 40 and 49 years old who had recovered from COVID-19. The specimen was peripheral blood. Here the CDR3 DNA reads TGTGCCAGCAGCCCGATGACTAGCGGGATCAGAGGTAGCGGGGAGCTGTTTTTT. It yields the protein CASSPMTSGIRGSGELFF.